The 16 T cell receptor beta chains below all came from one sample that was sequenced in a study of cytomegalovirus exposure and HLA in healthy donors. With 60 Vbeta and 13 Jbeta primers, the PCR was carried out. Produced via immunoSEQ multiplex PCR; TCRdb's table is partial and in-frame only. Seen in this sample are 150,000 to 200,000 clones; the ten most common clones hold approximately 0.8%. Sequenced input: PBMCs. The source is a woman under 30 in good health and CMV-seropositive.

The chain has TRBV19 and TRBJ2-7, with 14 bases lining up with TRBD2. Per the germline V gene, CDR1 is LNHDA and CDR2 is SQIVND (reference sequence). This CDR3 spans 15 amino acids. Trimming took 7 bases from V and 5 from J; bases not matched to a gene: 7. The DNA of the CDR3 is TGTGCCAGTAAGGAGACTAGCGGGGGGGTCCACGAGCAGTACTTC. Translating it yields CASKETSGGVHEQYF.

This sequence joins TRBV29-1 and TRBJ2-5, with D maybe TRBD2 (5 bases). This CDR3 spans 12 amino acids. Germline V gene lookup returns CDR1 SQVTM and CDR2 ANQGSEA. V lost 4 bases, J lost 3 bases, and 9 bases lay in between. DNA for the CDR3: TGCAGCGTTGTGACTAACAAAGAGACCCAGTACTTC. Protein: CSVVTNKETQYF.

The J gene is TRBJ1-4, the V gene TRBV11-2; D is undetermined. The CDR3 covers 14 residues. V gave up 1 base and J gave up 3 bases, with 6 bases separating them. Germline V lookup: CDR1 SGHAT, CDR2 FQNNGV. The CDR3 spells CASSLVPANEKLFF. The DNA for the CDR3 is TGTGCCAGCAGCTTAGTCCCAGCTAATGAAAAACTGTTTTTT. The full variable domain, its missing parts supplied by reference TRBV11-2 and TRBJ1-4, is EAGVAQSPRYKIIEKRQSVAFWCNPISGHATLYWYQQILGQGPKLLIQFQNNGVVDDSQLPKDRFSAERLKGVDSTLKIQPAKLEDSAVYLCASSLVPANEKLFFGSGTQLSVL.

The rearrangement joins TRBV5-6 to TRBJ2-5; D is perhaps TRBD2 (6 bases). The CDR3 spans 13 residues. V gave up 4 bases and J gave up 5 bases, with 12 bases separating them. Per the germline V gene, CDR1 is SGHDT and CDR2 is YYEEEE. CDR3 sequence: CASSAGPGETQYF. CDR3 DNA sequence: TGTGCCAGCAGCGCGGGGCCGGGGGAGACCCAGTACTTC.

CDR3 nucleotides: TGTGCCAGCAGCTTAGACGTGACAGTGAATACGCAGTATTTT. Translation: CASSLDVTVNTQYF. The chain combines TRBV7-2 with TRBJ2-3, with D perhaps TRBD1 (5 bases). V was trimmed by 1 base and J by 7 bases, leaving 12 bases between them. CDR3 size: 14 residues. CDR1 and CDR2 from the germline V gene are SGHTA and FQGNSA.

The rearrangement links TRBV11-2 to TRBJ2-1; 9 bases agree with TRBD2. The V gene end was trimmed by 5 bases and the J gene end by 6 bases; junction bases not matched to a gene: 11. Germline loops: CDR1 SGHAT, CDR2 FQNNGV. The CDR3 has 16 residues. CDR3 DNA: TGTGCCAGCAGCCCTCTTAGCGGGAGAGCCCTCAATGAGCAGTTCTTC. This encodes CASSPLSGRALNEQFF.

Worth noting for this clone: This same CDR3 is encoded by further DNA sequences in the sample. V is TRBV14 and J is TRBJ1-1; D not resolved. This CDR3 comprises 14 residues. The germline gives CDR1 SGHDN, CDR2 FVKESK. Trimming stripped 4 bases from V and 0 bases from J, with 9 bases between. The CDR3 loop reads CASSPPGLNTEAFF. Written as DNA, the CDR3 is TGTGCCAGCAGCCCCCCCGGGTTGAACACTGAAGCTTTCTTT. The whole variable domain, remainder taken from reference TRBV14 and TRBJ1-1, is EAGVTQFPSHSVIEKGQTVTLRCDPISGHDNLYWYRRVMGKEIKFLLHFVKESKQDESGMPNNRFLAERTGGTYSTLKVQPAELEDSGVYFCASSPPGLNTEAFFGQGTRLTVV.

The chain is built from TRBV4-3 and TRBJ1-6; D unresolved. Germline assignment: CDR1 LGHNA and CDR2 YSLEER. The germline V and J ends were trimmed by 0 bases and 7 bases, with 7 bases remaining between them. This CDR3 comprises 14 residues. CDR3 in amino acids: CASSQEKENSPLHF. CDR3 nucleotides: TGCGCCAGCAGCCAAGAAAAGGAGAATTCACCCCTCCACTTT.

The chain employs TRBV19 and TRBJ2-2; 11 nucleotides line up with TRBD1. Germline V gives CDR1 LNHDA, CDR2 SQIVND (reference sequence). With V trimmed by 3 bases and J by 7 bases, 4 bases remained unmatched. CDR3 length: 15 amino acids. This CDR3 reads CASSIPGQGVGELFF. The CDR3 nucleotides are TGTGCCAGTAGTATCCCGGGACAGGGGGTCGGGGAGCTGTTTTTT.

The chain combines TRBV6-5 with TRBJ2-3; no definite D call. Germline values: CDR1 MNHEY, CDR2 SVGAGI. The CDR3 spans 15 residues. V was cut by 3 bases and J by 1 base, with 11 bases left in between. CDR3 DNA: TGTGCCAGCAGTTATGCTAGGCTGGGCACAGATACGCAGTATTTT. Translating gives CASSYARLGTDTQYF.

The chain combines TRBV5-4 with TRBJ2-5; TRBD2 matches 8 bases. V lost 0 bases, J lost 0 bases, and 1 base stayed unmatched. This CDR3 region has 15 residues. Germline values: CDR1 SGHNT, CDR2 YYREEE (reference sequence). The CDR3 reads CASSLGLANQETQYF. The CDR3 DNA sequence: TGTGCCAGCAGCTTGGGACTAGCGAACCAAGAGACCCAGTACTTC.

About this clone itself: One end of the junction is discordant with germline, which a read error may explain. The sample holds other DNA sequences that translate to the same CDR3. This chain links TRBV5-1 with TRBJ1-1; D possibly corresponds to TRBD1 (5 bases). Germline CDR1 reads SGHRS; CDR2 reads YFSETQ. The CDR3 is 14 amino acids. CDR3 region: CASSLAGRRTEAFF. Written as DNA, the CDR3 is TGCGCCAGCAGTTTGGCAGGGAGGAGGACTGAAGCTTTCTTT.

J is TRBJ2-3 and V is TRBV12-5, with 10 bases aligning to TRBD2. The length of the CDR3 is 17 residues. V lost 5 bases, J lost 3 bases, and 11 bases stayed unmatched. Germline loops: CDR1 LGHNT, CDR2 FRNRAP. The CDR3 protein is CASGQPSGGAGTDTQYF. The CDR3 DNA reads as TGTGCTAGTGGTCAACCGAGCGGGGGGGCCGGAACAGATACGCAGTATTTT. Combining the CDR3 with reference TRBV12-5 and TRBJ2-3 gives the whole variable domain DARVTQTPRHKVTEMGQEVTMRCQPILGHNTVFWYRQTMMQGLELLAYFRNRAPLDDSGMPKDRFSAEMPDATLATLKIQPSEPRDSAVYFCASGQPSGGAGTDTQYFGPGTRLTVL.

This sequence joins TRBV9 and TRBJ1-1; no reliable D call. The CDR3 covers 13 residues. V dropped 1 base and J dropped 2 bases, with 6 bases sitting between them. From germline, CDR1 is SGDLS and CDR2 YYNGEE. The CDR3 nucleotides are TGTGCCAGCAGCGTAACAATCAACACTGAAGCTTTCTTT. Protein product: CASSVTINTEAFF. The full variable domain, in which reference TRBV9 and TRBJ1-1 provide the parts outside the CDR3, is DSGVTQTPKHLITATGQRVTLRCSPRSGDLSVYWYQQSLDQGLQFLIQYYNGEERAKGNILERFSAQQFPDLHSELNLSSLELGDSALYFCASSVTINTEAFFGQGTRLTVV.

The chain is built from TRBV29-1 and TRBJ2-7; D remains ambiguous. Trimming left V 1 base short and J 6 bases short, with 7 bases between. Germline assignment: CDR1 SQVTM and CDR2 ANQGSEA. This CDR3 has 11 residues. In DNA, the CDR3 is TGCAGCGTTGAAGGAGATTTCGAGCAGTACTTC. This gives the protein CSVEGDFEQYF.

The gene calls are TRBV6-1 and TRBJ1-2, with D possibly being TRBD1 (6 bases). V shed 7 bases and J shed 5 bases, with 14 bases lying between them. Per germline, CDR1 MNHNS and CDR2 SASEGT. This CDR3 contains 13 residues. The CDR3 DNA is TGTGCCAGCACCCTCAGGGGAGCGTATGGCTACACCTTC. Amino acids: CASTLRGAYGYTF.